This T cell receptor (beta chain) was recovered during a study of OX40 agonist ivuxolimab in advanced cancers. Repertoires were generated with immunoSEQ multiplex PCR, while TCRdb's copy carries only in-frame clones and drops some. The sample records about 61,000 clones, 80% to 85% being singletons. The ends were cut back, 4 bases at V and 2 bases at J, with 19 bases in the middle. The CDR3 has 17 amino acids. CDR1 is MDHEN, CDR2 SYDVKM, per germline. The rearrangement joins TRBV28 to TRBJ2-3; a weak D match, TRBD2 (7 bases). The material sequenced was CD4+ or CD8+ T cells sorted from blood, taken in a trial of the OX40 agonist ivuxolimab. The clonotype was recovered from an adult with an advanced solid tumor such as melanoma, head and neck, liver or kidney cancer. The CDR3 reads CASSSGASGGTTDTQYF. The CDR3 bases are TGTGCCAGCAGTTCGGGGGCCTCCGGGGGGACCACAGATACGCAGTATTTT.